These 6 T cell receptor beta chains came from one sample sequenced in a study of blood T cell repertoires in COVID-19. The repertoire was sequenced with immunoSEQ multiplex PCR; TCRdb's copy has only in-frame clones and lacks some. The table has roughly 150,000 clones, around 85% seen once; the top ten hold over 7%. The material sequenced was peripheral blood. These receptors were obtained from a woman aged 80 or over with COVID-19, enrolled during active disease.

This clone was found a few times. J is TRBJ2-1 and V is TRBV7-8, with 7 positions matching TRBD1. The CDR3 runs to 13 residues. V lost 4 bases and J lost 6; bases outside the gene matches: 3. Germline CDR1 SGHVS, CDR2 FQNEAQ. The CDR3 here is CASSSRQGNEQFF. CDR3 DNA sequence: TGTGCCAGCAGCTCCAGACAGGGCAATGAGCAGTTCTTC.

The chain joins TRBV5-1 to TRBJ2-1; 9 bases fit TRBD2. Germline loops: CDR1 SGHRS, CDR2 YFSETQ. CDR3 length: 12 amino acids. V was pared by 5 bases and J by 9 bases, with 3 bases of the junction left unmatched. The CDR3 sequence: CASSLAGPEQFF. CDR3 DNA sequence: TGCGCCAGCAGTCTAGCGGGGCCTGAGCAGTTCTTC.

The chain employs TRBV5-1 and TRBJ2-7, with TRBD2 identical over 9 bases. CDR1 SGHRS and CDR2 YFSETQ come from the germline V gene. The CDR3 is 15 amino acids. V was pared by 4 bases and J by 4 bases, with 9 bases of the junction left unmatched. For the CDR3, the DNA is TGCGCCAGCAGCCGAGAGGCGGGAGGGGGGTACGAGCAGTACTTC. Translated, it gives CASSREAGGGYEQYF.

The sample holds one count of this clone. This chain uses TRBV7-9 with TRBJ1-3, with unresolved D. This CDR3 is built from 13 residues. V shed 3 bases and J shed 4 bases, with 7 bases lying between them. Germline V lookup: CDR1 SEHNR, CDR2 FQNEAQ (reference sequence). CDR3 coding DNA: TGTGCCAGCAGCTTGCCCCAGGGAAACACCATATATTTT. Amino acid sequence: CASSLPQGNTIYF.

The chain combines TRBV2 with TRBJ1-5; D is undetermined. The CDR3 covers 13 residues. Germline V gives CDR1 SNHLY, CDR2 FYNNEI. Trimming shortened V by 3 bases and J by 6 bases, and 9 bases separated the two germline ends. CDR3 loop: CASSERGSQPQHF. The CDR3 DNA sequence: TGTGCCAGCAGTGAGAGAGGTTCTCAGCCCCAGCATTTT.

The chain combines TRBV6-5 with TRBJ2-7; perhaps TRBD2 as D (6 bases). Germline V gene sequence: CDR1 MNHEY, CDR2 SVGAGI. Trimming cost V 2 bases and J 3 bases, with 14 bases left between them. The CDR3 runs 15 residues. The CDR3 sequence: CASSYPVKDYYEQYF. The CDR3 nucleotides read TGTGCCAGCAGTTACCCCGTCAAGGACTACTACGAGCAGTACTTC.